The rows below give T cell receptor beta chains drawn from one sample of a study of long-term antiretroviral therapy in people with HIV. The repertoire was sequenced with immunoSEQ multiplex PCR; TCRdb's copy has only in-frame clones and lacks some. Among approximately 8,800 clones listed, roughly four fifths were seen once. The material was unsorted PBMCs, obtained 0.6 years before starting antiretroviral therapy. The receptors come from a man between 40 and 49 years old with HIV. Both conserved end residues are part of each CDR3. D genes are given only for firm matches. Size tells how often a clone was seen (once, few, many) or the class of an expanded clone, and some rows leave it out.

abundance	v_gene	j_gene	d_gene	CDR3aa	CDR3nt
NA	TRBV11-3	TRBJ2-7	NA	CASSFSGSNYEQYF	TGTGCCAGCAGCTTTAGTGGGTCCAACTACGAGCAGTACTTC
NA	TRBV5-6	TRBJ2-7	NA	CASSLGYYEQYF	TGTGCCAGCAGCTTGGGTTACTACGAGCAGTACTTC
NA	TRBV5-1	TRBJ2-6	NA	CASSMGGNGANVLTF	TGCGCCAGCAGCATGGGGGGTAATGGGGCCAACGTCCTGACTTTC
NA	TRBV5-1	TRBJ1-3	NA	CASSLAGSSGNTIYF	TGCGCCAGCAGCTTGGCAGGGAGCTCTGGAAACACCATATATTTT
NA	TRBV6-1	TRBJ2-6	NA	CARPYGSGANVLTF	TGTGCCAGGCCATATGGGTCTGGGGCCAACGTCCTGACTTTC
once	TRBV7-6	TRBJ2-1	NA	CASSVGPDYNEQFF	TGTGCCAGCAGCGTTGGACCAGATTACAATGAGCAGTTCTTC
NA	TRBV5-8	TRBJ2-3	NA	CASSLGFQGTDTQYF	TGTGCCAGCAGCTTGGGCTTTCAGGGTACAGATACGCAGTATTTT
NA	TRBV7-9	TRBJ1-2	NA	CASSLVSRGYTF	TGTGCCAGCAGCTTAGTTAGTCGTGGCTACACCTTC
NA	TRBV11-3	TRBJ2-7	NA	CASSARDISYEQYF	TGTGCCAGCAGCGCCCGGGACATTTCCTACGAGCAGTACTTC
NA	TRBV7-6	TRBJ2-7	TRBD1	CASSLAGQGSGYEQYF	TGTGCCAGCAGCTTAGCCGGACAGGGAAGTGGCTACGAGCAGTACTTC
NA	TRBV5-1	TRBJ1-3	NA	CASSSLTGASGNTIYF	TGCGCCAGCAGCTCCTTAACAGGAGCCTCTGGAAACACCATATATTTT
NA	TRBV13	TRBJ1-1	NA	CASSSRARTMNTEAFF	TGTGCCAGCAGCTCCCGGGCCAGGACCATGAACACTGAAGCTTTCTTT
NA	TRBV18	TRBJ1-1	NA	CASSNAALNTEAFF	TGTGCCAGCTCAAACGCGGCTTTGAATACTGAAGCTTTCTTT
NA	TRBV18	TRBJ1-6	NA	CASSPSGGANSPLHF	TGTGCCAGCTCACCATCTGGAGGGGCTAATTCACCCCTCCACTTT
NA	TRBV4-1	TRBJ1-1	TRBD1	CASSQDLGTVKTEAFF	TGCGCCAGCAGCCAAGATCTAGGGACAGTCAAGACTGAAGCTTTCTTT
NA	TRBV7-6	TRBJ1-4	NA	CASSLGYGNEKLFF	TGTGCCAGCAGTTTAGGGTACGGAAATGAAAAACTGTTTTTT
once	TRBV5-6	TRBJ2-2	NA	CASSLVRVSSGELFF	TGTGCCAGCAGCTTGGTTAGGGTATCGAGCGGGGAGCTGTTTTTT
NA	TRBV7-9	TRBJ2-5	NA	CASSLTGQGQETQYF	TGTGCCAGCAGCTTAACAGGGCAGGGACAAGAGACCCAGTACTTC
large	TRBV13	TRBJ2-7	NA	CASSLGQGSSYEQYF	TGTGCCAGCAGCTTAGGGCAGGGGTCCTCCTACGAGCAGTACTTC
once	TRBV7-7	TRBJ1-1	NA	CASSPLTDRNTEAFF	TGTGCCAGCAGCCCTCTGACGGACAGGAACACTGAAGCTTTCTTT
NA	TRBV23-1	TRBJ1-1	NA	CASGPGMNTEAFF	TGCGCCAGCGGCCCCGGGATGAACACTGAAGCTTTCTTT
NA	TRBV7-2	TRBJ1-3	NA	CASSLGQGPGNTIYF	TGTGCCAGCAGCTTAGGGCAGGGGCCCGGAAACACCATATATTTT
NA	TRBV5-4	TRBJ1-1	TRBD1	CASTLDRGNTEAFF	TGTGCCAGCACCCTAGACAGGGGAAACACTGAAGCTTTCTTT
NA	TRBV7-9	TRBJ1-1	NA	CASSLGGEAFF	TGTGCCAGCAGCTTAGGGGGAGAAGCTTTCTTT
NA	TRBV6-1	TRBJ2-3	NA	CASSSGLVDTQYF	TGTGCCAGCAGTTCGGGACTGGTAGATACGCAGTATTTT
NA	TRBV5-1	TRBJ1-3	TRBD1	CASSWGTGAPGNTIYF	TGCGCCAGCAGCTGGGGGACAGGGGCACCTGGAAACACCATATATTTT
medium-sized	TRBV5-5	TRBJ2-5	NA	CASSPPAGQETQYF	TGTGCCAGCAGCCCTCCTGCGGGCCAAGAGACCCAGTACTTC
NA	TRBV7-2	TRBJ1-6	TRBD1	CASSFSTGTGGAYSPLHF	TGTGCCAGCAGCTTTTCTACCGGGACAGGGGGCGCTTATTCACCCCTCCACTTT
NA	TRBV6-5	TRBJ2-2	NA	CASSQDRTYTGELFF	TGTGCCAGCAGTCAGGACAGAACCTACACCGGGGAGCTGTTTTTT
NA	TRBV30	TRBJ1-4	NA	CAWSVKRSGEKLFF	TGTGCCTGGAGTGTAAAGCGGTCTGGGGAAAAACTGTTTTTT
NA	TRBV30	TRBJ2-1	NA	CAWTSPVDRPYNEQFF	TGTGCCTGGACCTCTCCGGTGGATCGACCGTACAATGAGCAGTTCTTC
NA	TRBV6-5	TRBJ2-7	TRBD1	CATHRTGSYEQYF	TGTGCCACTCACCGGACAGGGTCCTACGAGCAGTACTTC
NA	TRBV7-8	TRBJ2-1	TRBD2	CASSLGGTSDEQFF	TGTGCCAGCAGCCTAGGCGGGACTAGCGATGAGCAGTTCTTC
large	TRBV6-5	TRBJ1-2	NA	CASSAPGAYGYTF	TGTGCCAGCAGCGCCCCAGGGGCGTATGGCTACACCTTC
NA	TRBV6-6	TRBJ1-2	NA	CASSYEGGGYTF	TGTGCCAGCAGTTACGAGGGGGGAGGCTACACCTTC
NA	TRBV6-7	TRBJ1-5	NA	CASSLTVQPQHF	TGTGCCAGCAGCCTGACAGTTCAGCCCCAGCATTTT
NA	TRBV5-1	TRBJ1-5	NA	CASSRDSLNQPQHF	TGCGCCAGCAGTCGCGACAGCCTCAATCAGCCCCAGCATTTT
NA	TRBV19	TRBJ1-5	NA	CASSIEARNQPQHF	TGTGCCAGTAGTATAGAGGCCCGCAATCAGCCCCAGCATTTT
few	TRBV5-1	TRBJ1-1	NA	CASSLRATDLGNTEAFF	TGCGCCAGCAGCTTGAGGGCCACGGACCTCGGGAACACTGAAGCTTTCTTT
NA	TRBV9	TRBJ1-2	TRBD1	CASSTSPSSLPGQTFNYGYTF	TGTGCCAGCAGCACGTCACCCTCCTCCTTACCGGGACAGACATTCAACTATGGCTACACCTTC
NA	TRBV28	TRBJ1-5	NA	CASSFVVGLNQPQHF	TGTGCCAGCAGTTTTGTGGTGGGGCTGAATCAGCCCCAGCATTTT